This T cell receptor (beta chain) appears in the sequencing data of a study of cytomegalovirus exposure and HLA in healthy donors. Study outcomes and limitations: TCR beta chains associated with HLA were, in a later analysis, more clonally expanded than equally common others. The authors listed 164 TCR beta chains as cytomegalovirus-associated. Most sequenced TCRs were rare (though some public TCRs occurred in many donors).

The PCR had 60 Vbeta and 13 Jbeta primers. The table came from immunoSEQ multiplex PCR; TCRdb's copy has only in-frame clones and leaves some out. Among around 190,000 clones, roughly 80% were seen once, and the ten largest hold 1.6%. As concerns this clone: Its antigen is not identified.

The germline V gene encodes CDR1 MNHNY and CDR2 SVGAGI (reference sequence). The ends lost 10 bases at V and 4 bases at J; junction bases unmatched: 6. The length of the CDR3 is 13 residues. Material: PBMCs. The TCR comes from a woman aged 18-30 years in good health and CMV-seronegative. The chain joins TRBV6-6 to TRBJ1-5; 8 bases line up with TRBD1. CDR3 amino acids: CATYGQGNQPQHF. CDR3 DNA sequence: TGTGCCACATACGGACAGGGAAATCAGCCCCAGCATTTT.